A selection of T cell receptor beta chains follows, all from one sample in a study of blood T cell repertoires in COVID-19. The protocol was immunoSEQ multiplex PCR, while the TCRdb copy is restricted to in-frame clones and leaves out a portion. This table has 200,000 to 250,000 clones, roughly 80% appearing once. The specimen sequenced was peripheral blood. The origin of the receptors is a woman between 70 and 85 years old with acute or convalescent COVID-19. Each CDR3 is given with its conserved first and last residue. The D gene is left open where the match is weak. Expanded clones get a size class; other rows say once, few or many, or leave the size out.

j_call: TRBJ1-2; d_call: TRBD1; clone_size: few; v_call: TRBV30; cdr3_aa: CALQGLDYGYTF; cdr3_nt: TGTGCCTTACAGGGGCTTGACTATGGCTACACCTTC
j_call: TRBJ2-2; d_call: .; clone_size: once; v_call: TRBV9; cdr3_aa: CASSVAVSYTGELFF; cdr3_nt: TGTGCCAGCAGCGTAGCAGTCTCATACACCGGGGAGCTGTTTTTT
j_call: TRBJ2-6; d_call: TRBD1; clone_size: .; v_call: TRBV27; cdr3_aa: CASSLSGQGISLASGANVLTF; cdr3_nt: TGTGCCAGCAGTTTATCGGGACAGGGAATTTCCCTAGCTTCTGGGGCCAACGTCCTGACTTTC
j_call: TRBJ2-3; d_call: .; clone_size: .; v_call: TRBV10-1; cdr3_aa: CASSESVRAATDTQYF; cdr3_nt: TGCGCCAGCAGTGAGTCGGTCAGGGCCGCTACAGATACGCAGTATTTT
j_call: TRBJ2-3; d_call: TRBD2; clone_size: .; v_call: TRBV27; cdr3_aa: CASSRSGGATDTQYF; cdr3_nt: TGTGCCAGCAGTCGGAGCGGGGGGGCCACAGATACGCAGTATTTT
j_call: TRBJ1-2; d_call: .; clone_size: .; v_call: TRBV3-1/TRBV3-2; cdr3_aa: CASSQSGQARNYGYTF; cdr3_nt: TGTGCCAGCAGCCAAAGCGGGCAGGCACGCAACTATGGCTACACCTTC
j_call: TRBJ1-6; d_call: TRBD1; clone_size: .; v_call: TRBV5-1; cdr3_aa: CASSWNDRVNSPLHF; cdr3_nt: TGCGCCAGCAGCTGGAATGACAGGGTAAATTCACCCCTCCACTTT
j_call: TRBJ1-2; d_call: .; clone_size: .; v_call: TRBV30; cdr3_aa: CAWSPPRTANYGYTF; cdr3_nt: TGTGCCTGGAGTCCCCCCCGGACAGCGAACTATGGCTACACCTTC
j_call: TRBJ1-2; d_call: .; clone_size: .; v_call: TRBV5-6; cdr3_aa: CASSPTENYGYTF; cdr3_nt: TGTGCCAGCAGCCCGACAGAGAACTATGGCTACACCTTC
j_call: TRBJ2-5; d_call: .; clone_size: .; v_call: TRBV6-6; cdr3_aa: CASSYSRETQYF; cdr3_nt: TGTGCCAGCAGTTACTCGCGGGAGACCCAGTACTTC
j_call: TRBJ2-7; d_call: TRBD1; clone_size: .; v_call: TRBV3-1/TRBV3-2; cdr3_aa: CASSHTIGTGVAYEQYF; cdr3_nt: TGTGCCAGCAGCCACACGATCGGGACAGGGGTCGCGTACGAGCAGTACTTC
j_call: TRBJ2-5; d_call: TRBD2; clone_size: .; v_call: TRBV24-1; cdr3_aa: CATSDPGLAGGQETQYF; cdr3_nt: TGTGCCACCAGTGATCCCGGCCTAGCGGGGGGTCAAGAGACCCAGTACTTC
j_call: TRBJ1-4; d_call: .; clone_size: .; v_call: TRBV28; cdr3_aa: CASSSSIRHDNNEKLFF; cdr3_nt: TGTGCCAGCAGCTCCAGTATTAGGCACGACAATAATGAAAAACTGTTTTTT
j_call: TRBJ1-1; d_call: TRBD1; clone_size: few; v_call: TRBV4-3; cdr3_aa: CASSHRPDRVSEAFF; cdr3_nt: TGCGCCAGCAGCCATCGGCCGGACAGGGTCTCTGAAGCTTTCTTT
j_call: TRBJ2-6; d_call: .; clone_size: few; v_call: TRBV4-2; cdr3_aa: CASSQDAGVLTF; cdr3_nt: TGTGCCAGCAGCCAAGATGCAGGCGTCCTGACTTTC
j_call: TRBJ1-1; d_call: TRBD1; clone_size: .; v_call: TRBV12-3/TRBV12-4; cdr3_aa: CASSVPGGTEAFF; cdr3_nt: TGTGCCAGCAGTGTTCCAGGGGGCACTGAAGCTTTCTTT
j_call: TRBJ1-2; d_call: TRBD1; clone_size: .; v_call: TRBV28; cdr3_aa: CASRGTEGYGYTF; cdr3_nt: TGTGCCAGCAGGGGGACAGAGGGCTATGGCTACACCTTC
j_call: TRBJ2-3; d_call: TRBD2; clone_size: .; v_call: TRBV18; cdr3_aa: CASSPPNGGLADTQYF; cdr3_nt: TGTGCCAGCTCACCACCGAACGGGGGGTTGGCAGATACGCAGTATTTT
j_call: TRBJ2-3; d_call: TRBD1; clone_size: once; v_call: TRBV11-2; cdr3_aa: CASSLDSTGGNTDTQYF; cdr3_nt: TGTGCCAGCAGCTTAGATTCGACAGGGGGGAACACAGATACGCAGTATTTT
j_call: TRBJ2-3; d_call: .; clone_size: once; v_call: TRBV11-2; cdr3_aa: CASSRGNGDADTQYF; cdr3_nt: TGTGCCAGCAGCCGCGGTAACGGGGATGCAGATACGCAGTATTTT
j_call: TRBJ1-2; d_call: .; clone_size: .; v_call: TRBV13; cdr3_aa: CASSLGGRSNYGYTF; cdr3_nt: TGTGCCAGCAGCTTAGGGGGCCGTTCTAACTATGGCTACACCTTC
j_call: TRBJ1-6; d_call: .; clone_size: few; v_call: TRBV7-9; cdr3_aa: CASSFSPSGARLSPLHF; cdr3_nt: TGTGCCAGCAGCTTTAGTCCCTCAGGGGCTCGGCTATCACCCCTCCACTTT
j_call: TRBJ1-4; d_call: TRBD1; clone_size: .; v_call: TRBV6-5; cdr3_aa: CASSYSSGQHEKLFF; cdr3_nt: TGTGCCAGCAGTTACTCGTCGGGACAGCATGAAAAACTGTTTTTT
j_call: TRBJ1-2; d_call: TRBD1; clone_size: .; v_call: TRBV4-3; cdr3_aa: CASSQTGGSRYFYGYTF; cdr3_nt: TGCGCCAGCAGCCAAACAGGGGGCAGTAGGTACTTCTATGGCTACACCTTC
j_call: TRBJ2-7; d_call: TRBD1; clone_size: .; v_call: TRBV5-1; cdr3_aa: CASSKGQGAGEQYF; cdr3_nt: TGCGCCAGCAGCAAAGGACAGGGGGCAGGGGAGCAGTACTTC
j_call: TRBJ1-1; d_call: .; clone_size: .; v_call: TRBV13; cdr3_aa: CASSSPRTEMNTEAFF; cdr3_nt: TGTGCCAGCAGCTCCCCCCGGACAGAGATGAACACTGAAGCTTTCTTT
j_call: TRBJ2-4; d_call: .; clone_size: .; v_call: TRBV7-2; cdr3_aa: CASSLSWAGIQYF; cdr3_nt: TGTGCCAGCAGCTTAAGCTGGGCGGGCATTCAGTACTTC
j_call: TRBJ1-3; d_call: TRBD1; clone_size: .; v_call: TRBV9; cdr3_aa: CASSGTGKSGNTIYF; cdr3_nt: TGTGCCAGCAGCGGGACAGGGAAGTCTGGAAACACCATATATTTT
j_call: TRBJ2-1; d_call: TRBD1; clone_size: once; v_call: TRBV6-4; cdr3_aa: CASSDSHRGPESSYNEQFF; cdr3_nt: TGTGCCAGCAGTGACTCGCACAGGGGCCCCGAGAGCTCCTACAATGAGCAGTTCTTC
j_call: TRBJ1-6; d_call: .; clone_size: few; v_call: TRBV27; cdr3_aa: CASSARSRSSYNSPLHF; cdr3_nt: TGTGCCAGCAGTGCACGGAGTCGGAGCTCCTATAATTCACCCCTCCACTTT
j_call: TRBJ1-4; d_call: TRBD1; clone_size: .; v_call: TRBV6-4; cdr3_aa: CASSDSSGRGREKLFF; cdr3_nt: TGTGCCAGCAGTGACTCGAGCGGCAGGGGGCGAGAAAAACTGTTTTTT
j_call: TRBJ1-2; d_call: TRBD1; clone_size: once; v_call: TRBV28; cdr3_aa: CASTEYTGTGPGYTF; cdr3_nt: TGTGCCAGCACCGAATATACCGGGACAGGGCCCGGCTACACCTTC
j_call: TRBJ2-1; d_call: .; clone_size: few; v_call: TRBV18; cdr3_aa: CASSQRGGGSHNEQFF; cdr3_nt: TGTGCCAGCTCACAACGAGGGGGGGGCTCCCACAATGAGCAGTTCTTC
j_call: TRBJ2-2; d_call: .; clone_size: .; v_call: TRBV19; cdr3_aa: CASSISGRELFF; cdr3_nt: TGTGCCAGTAGTATTTCCGGGAGGGAGCTGTTTTTT
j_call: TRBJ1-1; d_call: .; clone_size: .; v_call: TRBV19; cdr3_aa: CASSMSMNTEAFF; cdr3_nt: TGTGCCAGTAGTATGTCTATGAACACTGAAGCTTTCTTT
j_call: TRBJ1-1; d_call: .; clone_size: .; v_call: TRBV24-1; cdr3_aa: CATSVSNTEAFF; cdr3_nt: TGTGCCACCAGTGTATCGAACACTGAAGCTTTCTTT
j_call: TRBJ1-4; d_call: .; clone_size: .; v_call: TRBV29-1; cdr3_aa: CSVDPGIF; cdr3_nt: TGCAGCGTCGACCCGGGTATTTTT
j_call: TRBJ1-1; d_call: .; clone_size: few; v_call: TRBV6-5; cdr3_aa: CASSWNGGSFF; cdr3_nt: TGTGCCAGCAGTTGGAACGGCGGATCTTTCTTT
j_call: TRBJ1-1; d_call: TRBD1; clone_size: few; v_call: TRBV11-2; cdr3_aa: CASSLEGGNEAFF; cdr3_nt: TGTGCCAGCAGCTTAGAAGGGGGCAATGAAGCTTTCTTT
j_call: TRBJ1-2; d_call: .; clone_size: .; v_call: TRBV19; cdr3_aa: CASSSRREASGYGYTF; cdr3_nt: TGTGCCAGTAGTTCACGCCGGGAGGCTTCAGGATATGGCTACACCTTC
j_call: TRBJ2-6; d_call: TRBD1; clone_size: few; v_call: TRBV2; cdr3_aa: CASRQGAGANVLTF; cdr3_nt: TGTGCCAGCCGGCAGGGGGCTGGGGCCAACGTCCTGACTTTC
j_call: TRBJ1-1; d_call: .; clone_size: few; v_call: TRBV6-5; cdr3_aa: CASSYPGQTTEAFF; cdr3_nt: TGTGCCAGCAGTTACCCCGGACAAACCACTGAAGCTTTCTTT
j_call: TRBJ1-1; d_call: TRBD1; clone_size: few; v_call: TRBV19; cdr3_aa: CASERRQGAIEAFF; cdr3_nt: TGTGCCAGTGAACGGCGACAGGGGGCTATTGAAGCTTTCTTT
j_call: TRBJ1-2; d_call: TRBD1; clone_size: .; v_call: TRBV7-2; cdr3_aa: CASSPRGLDGYTF; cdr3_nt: TGTGCCAGCAGCCCTAGGGGGCTGGATGGCTACACCTTC
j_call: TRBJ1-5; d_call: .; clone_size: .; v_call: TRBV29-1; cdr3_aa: CSVVGVGNQPQHF; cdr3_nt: TGCAGCGTTGTAGGGGTTGGCAATCAGCCCCAGCATTTT
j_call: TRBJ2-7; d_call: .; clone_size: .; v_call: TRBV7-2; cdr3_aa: CASSLMESAQYF; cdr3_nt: TGTGCCAGCAGCTTAATGGAGTCGGCGCAGTACTTC
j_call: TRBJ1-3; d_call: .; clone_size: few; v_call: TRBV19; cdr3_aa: CASSTWGGYPSGNTIYF; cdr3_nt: TGTGCCAGTAGTACCTGGGGGGGCTACCCCTCTGGAAACACCATATATTTT
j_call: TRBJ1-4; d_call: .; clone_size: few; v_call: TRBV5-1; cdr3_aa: CASSLAGERGEKLFF; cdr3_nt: TGCGCCAGCAGCTTGGCCGGAGAGCGGGGAGAAAAACTGTTTTTT
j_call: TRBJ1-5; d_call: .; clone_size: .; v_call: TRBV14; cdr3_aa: CASSQESEGRRSNQPQHF; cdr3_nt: TGTGCCAGCAGCCAAGAATCGGAGGGGCGCCGTAGCAATCAGCCCCAGCATTTT
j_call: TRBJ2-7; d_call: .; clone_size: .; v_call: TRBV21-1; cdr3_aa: CASSKVKGQRTYEQYF; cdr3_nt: TGTGCCAGCAGCAAAGTTAAGGGACAGCGTACCTACGAGCAGTACTTC
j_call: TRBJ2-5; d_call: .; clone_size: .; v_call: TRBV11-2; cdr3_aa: CASSYRDRTGTQYF; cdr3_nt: TGTGCCAGCAGCTACCGCGACAGGACTGGGACCCAGTACTTC
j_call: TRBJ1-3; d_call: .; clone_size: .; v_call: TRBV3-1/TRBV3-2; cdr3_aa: CASSQQGFSGNTIYF; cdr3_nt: TGTGCCAGCAGCCAACAGGGTTTCTCTGGAAACACCATATATTTT
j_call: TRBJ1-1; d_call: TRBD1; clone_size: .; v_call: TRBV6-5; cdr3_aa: CASSWGTANTEAFF; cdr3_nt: TGTGCCAGCAGTTGGGGGACAGCCAACACTGAAGCTTTCTTT
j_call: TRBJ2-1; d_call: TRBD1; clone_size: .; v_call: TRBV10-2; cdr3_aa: CASSEPGQDYNEQFF; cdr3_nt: TGCGCCAGCAGTGAGCCCGGACAGGATTACAATGAGCAGTTCTTC
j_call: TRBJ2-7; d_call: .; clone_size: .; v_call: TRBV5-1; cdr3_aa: CASSPLQGYEQYF; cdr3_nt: TGCGCCAGCAGCCCCCTACAGGGCTACGAGCAGTACTTC